These 17 T cell receptor beta chains came from one sample sequenced in a study of shared clonotypes between healthy human individuals (dated by TCRdb to the early 2020s). The library was prepared using the immunoSEQ multiplex PCR assay. Drawn from immuneACCESS, this table holds only the in-frame rearrangements with V and J called that TCRdb kept. Clones are partly lost; checked studies trace under half to an unresolved V gene and leave the rest unexplained. The sample includes around 1,100,000 clones, with about 72% observed a single time. The top ten clones comprise 0.85% to 1% of the sample. The specimen sequenced was memory CD4+ T cells from PBMCs. The intended sense of this specimen's cell subset or site label: CD45RA-negative fraction. The receptors were sampled from a young man in good health. Some clones in this sample may be carry-over from other donors' samples.

V gene TRBV29-1 combines with J gene TRBJ2-1; D is unclear. V was pared by 6 bases and J by 0 bases, with 15 bases between. The CDR3 is made up of 15 amino acids. Germline V gene lookup returns CDR1 SQVTM and CDR2 ANQGSEA. The CDR3 reads CSVYLGFYSYNEQFF. The CDR3 DNA sequence: TGCAGCGTGTATTTAGGTTTCTACTCCTACAATGAGCAGTTCTTC.

V is TRBV7-9 and J is TRBJ2-1, with TRBD2 matching 14 bases. J lost 10 bases, V lost 5 bases, and 7 bases had no gene match. The CDR3 is 15 amino acids. The germline V gene has CDR1 SEHNR and CDR2 FQNEAQ (reference sequence). CDR3 sequence: CASSPGLAGGGEQFF. CDR3 DNA: TGTGCCAGCAGCCCAGGACTAGCGGGAGGCGGGGAGCAGTTCTTC.

Regarding this clone: The junction does not match germline at one end; this may be a read error. The chain joins TRBV7-9 to TRBJ2-7; 9 bases are shared with TRBD2. The CDR3 spans 15 residues. Per the germline V gene, CDR1 is SEHNR and CDR2 is FQNEAQ (reference sequence). CDR3 amino acids: CASSRDHGTSLFIHF. CDR3 coding DNA: TGTGCCAGCAGCCGTGATCATGGGACTAGCCTTTTTATTCACTTC.

The chain links TRBV5-1 to TRBJ2-5; 8 bases match TRBD2. With 2 bases clipped from V and 6 bases from J, the junction kept 9 bases outside the gene matches. This CDR3 comprises 15 residues. Germline V gene sequence: CDR1 SGHRS, CDR2 YFSETQ. The CDR3 nucleotides are TGCGCCAGCAGCTTCCGAGCGGGAGCTGAACAGACCCAGTACTTC. Its translation is CASSFRAGAEQTQYF.

J is TRBJ1-4 and V is TRBV7-9; D remains ambiguous. Trimming cost V 0 bases and J 0 bases, with 8 bases left between them. The germline gives CDR1 SEHNR, CDR2 FQNEAQ (reference sequence). This CDR3 contains 16 residues. The CDR3 region is CASSLAVSPTNEKLFF. In DNA, the CDR3 is TGTGCCAGCAGCTTAGCGGTATCACCAACTAATGAAAAACTGTTTTTT.

This clone was detected only a few times. Other DNA sequences of this sample code for an identical CDR3. The chain is built from TRBV4-3 and TRBJ2-7; D is unresolved. The germline V gene encodes CDR1 LGHNA and CDR2 YSLEER. The CDR3 is 13 amino acids. Trimming stripped 0 bases from V and 4 bases from J, with 7 bases between. In nucleotides, the CDR3 is TGCGCCAGCAGCCAAGATTTGGTATACGAGCAGTACTTC. Translation gives CASSQDLVYEQYF.

In this sample, this clone turned up a few times. The chain uses TRBV5-1 and TRBJ2-3; possibly TRBD1 for D (6 bases). This CDR3 contains 15 residues. Per germline, CDR1 SGHRS and CDR2 YFSETQ. V gave up 0 bases and J gave up 5 bases, with 13 bases separating them. The CDR3 DNA is TGCGCCAGCAGCTTGGGGACAGCCGGCGAAGATACGCAGTATTTT. Amino acid sequence: CASSLGTAGEDTQYF.

This clone has more than one count but fewer than ten. This chain connects TRBV2 to TRBJ1-1; TRBD1 matches at 7 bases. Germline V gene sequence: CDR1 SNHLY, CDR2 FYNNEI. With 8 bases clipped from V and 8 bases from J, the junction kept 11 bases outside the gene matches. The CDR3 runs 13 residues. The CDR3 loop is CASEFDRAVEAFF. Written as DNA, the CDR3 is TGTGCCAGCGAGTTCGACAGGGCGGTCGAAGCTTTCTTT.

This chain links TRBV9 with TRBJ2-3, with 7 bases matching TRBD1. The germline CDR1 and CDR2 sequences are SGDLS and YYNGEE. This CDR3 has 19 residues. J gave up 3 bases and V 4 bases, and 20 bases lay outside the gene matches. CDR3 residues: CASSPRGIRTGVGTDTQYF. CDR3 nucleotides: TGTGCCAGCAGCCCCAGAGGAATTCGCACAGGGGTTGGGACAGATACGCAGTATTTT. The whole variable domain, filled in from reference TRBV9 and TRBJ2-3, reads DSGVTQTPKHLITATGQRVTLRCSPRSGDLSVYWYQQSLDQGLQFLIQYYNGEERAKGNILERFSAQQFPDLHSELNLSSLELGDSALYFCASSPRGIRTGVGTDTQYFGPGTRLTVL.

The rearrangement uses TRBV4-1 and TRBJ2-5, with no clear D. The V gene lost 6 bases and the J gene lost 10 bases, with 3 bases spanning the gap. The CDR3 spans 8 residues. Looked up from germline, CDR1 is MGHRA and CDR2 is YSYEKL. The CDR3 reads CASRGQYF. The CDR3 bases are TGCGCCAGCAGGGGCCAGTACTTC.

Note on this clone: The junction does not match germline at one end; this may be a read error. In the same sample, other DNA sequences code for this CDR3. The chain joins TRBV5-6 to TRBJ1-4; D ambiguous. Germline V gene data show CDR1 as SGHDT and CDR2 as YYEEEE. CDR3 length equals 12 residues. CDR3 DNA sequence: TGTGCCAGCAGCTTAACTGATGAAAAACTGTTTTTT. Translation: CASSLTDEKLFF.

The chain links TRBV19 to TRBJ2-7, with 10 bases aligning to TRBD1. From germline, CDR1 is LNHDA and CDR2 SQIVND (reference sequence). The V segment lost 8 bases and the J segment 0 bases; nucleotides outside the gene matches: 16. This CDR3 contains 18 residues. CDR3 loop: CASSPGGQGRSGSYEQYF. The DNA of the CDR3 is TGTGCCAGTTCCCCCGGGGGACAGGGGAGGAGCGGCTCCTACGAGCAGTACTTC.

The V gene is TRBV7-3, the J gene TRBJ2-2; 8 bases agree with TRBD1. V lost 4 bases to trimming and J lost 4 bases; unmatched junction nucleotides: 11. In germline, CDR1 is SGHTA, CDR2 FQGTGA. The CDR3 extends over 17 amino acids. This chain's CDR3 is CASSWDRLPVSTGELFF. The CDR3 region has the DNA TGTGCCAGCAGCTGGGACAGGCTCCCAGTATCCACCGGGGAGCTGTTTTTT.

This clone was seen ten or more times. The chain couples TRBV25-1 to TRBJ1-4; no reliable D call. Trimming removed 8 bases at V and 4 bases at J, with 11 bases between. The CDR3 contains 13 residues. Per germline, CDR1 MGHDK and CDR2 SYGVNS. DNA for the CDR3: TGTGCCAGCGGGAACAGCGATAATGAAAAACTGTTTTTT. Translated: CASGNSDNEKLFF.

The chain has TRBV7-9 and TRBJ2-2; unclear D gene. There are 13 residues in the CDR3. Germline CDR1 SEHNR, CDR2 FQNEAQ (reference sequence). V was pared by 7 bases and J by 3 bases, with 9 bases between. Here the CDR3 reads CASKGRDTGELFF. In DNA form, the CDR3 reads TGTGCCAGCAAAGGACGGGACACCGGGGAGCTGTTTTTT. Drawing the rest from reference TRBV7-9 and TRBJ2-2, the complete variable domain is DTGVSQNPRHKITKRGQNVTFRCDPISEHNRLYWYRQTLGQGPEFLTYFQNEAQLEKSRLLSDRFSAERPKGSFSTLEIQRTEQGDSAMYLCASKGRDTGELFFGEGSRLTVL.

The chain links TRBV5-4 to TRBJ2-7; no clear D. Between the trimmed V and J ends, which lost 0 bases and 4 bases, there was a span of 5 bases. The CDR3 consists of 12 residues. Germline CDR1 is SGHNT and CDR2 is YYREEE (reference sequence). CDR3 DNA sequence: TGTGCCAGCAGCTTGGCCTCATACGAGCAGTACTTC. Translation: CASSLASYEQYF.

This clone was counted a single time. The chain joins TRBV6-5 to TRBJ2-2; 11 bases match TRBD1. Germline V gene sequence: CDR1 MNHEY, CDR2 SVGAGI. Unmatched junction bases numbered 2, after V lost 5 bases and J lost 3 bases. This CDR3 spans 15 amino acids. CDR3 residues: CASSRTGGDTGELFF. Written as DNA, the CDR3 is TGTGCCAGCAGTAGGACAGGGGGCGACACCGGGGAGCTGTTTTTT.